A single sample gave rise to the 3 T cell receptor beta chains below, sequenced in a study of identical twins. MiXCR, run by TCRdb on the 5' RACE reads, gives a single entry per CDR3 protein. Among 500,000 to 600,000 distinct CDR3 sequences listed, 22% were seen once. This same sample was also taken into another study, of T cells expressing NK-cell markers.

Source material: CD4+ T cells sorted from blood. The receptors originated from a woman between 18 and 29 years old in good health.

The genes are TRBV29-1 and TRBJ2-1, with 10 nucleotides matching TRBD2. Losses at the gene ends were 2 bases for V and 4 bases for J; bases not matched to a gene: 2. The germline gives CDR1 SQVTM, CDR2 ANQGSEA. The CDR3 runs to 14 residues. CDR3 bases: TGCAGCGTTGAACCTAGCGGGAGATACAATGAGCAGTTCTTC. Protein product: CSVEPSGRYNEQFF.

This clonotype was observed a few times. The chain employs TRBV29-1 and TRBJ2-7; D not resolved. The CDR3 loop spans 14 amino acids. CDR1 is SQVTM and CDR2 is ANQGSEA in the germline V gene. V was trimmed by 6 bases and J by 0 bases, leaving 15 bases between them. CDR3: CSVRRQWNSYEQYF. DNA for the CDR3: TGCAGCGTCCGAAGGCAGTGGAACTCCTACGAGCAGTACTTC.

This clonotype turned up a few times. V and J are TRBV12-3 or TRBV12-4 and TRBJ2-2; tentative D call: TRBD2 (5 bases). V gave up 3 bases and J gave up 6 bases, with 11 bases separating them. The CDR3 is 14 residues long. CDR3 region: CASSFSEGPGELFF. The CDR3 bases are TGTGCCAGCAGTTTTTCAGAGGGTCCCGGGGAGCTGTTTTTT.